These 20 T cell receptor beta chains were sequenced from one sample in a study of cytomegalovirus exposure and HLA in healthy donors. PCR employed 60 Vbeta and 13 Jbeta primers. TCRdb's table, derived via immunoSEQ multiplex PCR, lists solely in-frame clones and lacks some. The sample lists around 91,000 clones, 84% occurring once. Sequencing used PBMCs. The receptors come from a man aged 18 to 35 in good health and CMV-seronegative.

The chain couples TRBV5-6 to TRBJ1-4; no definite D call. Germline values: CDR1 SGHDT, CDR2 YYEEEE. This CDR3 region has 14 residues. Trimming cost V 4 bases and J 0 bases, with 7 bases left between them. CDR3 nucleotide sequence: TGTGCCAGCAGCCGGAGTGCAACTAATGAAAAACTGTTTTTT. Protein sequence: CASSRSATNEKLFF.

The rearrangement joins TRBV6-1 to TRBJ1-2; 7 positions match TRBD1. J was trimmed by 4 bases and V by 8 bases; bases with no gene match: 4. Per germline, CDR1 MNHNS and CDR2 SASEGT. CDR3 length: 12 residues. CDR3 residues: CASGAGGYGYTF. CDR3 DNA: TGTGCCAGCGGTGCAGGGGGCTATGGCTACACCTTC.

There are a few counts of this clone. The chain has TRBV5-1 and TRBJ2-6, with 7 bases lining up with TRBD1. Germline CDR1 is SGHRS and CDR2 is YFSETQ. V lost 4 bases and J lost 0; bases outside the gene matches: 4. This CDR3 is 16 amino acids long. Here the CDR3 DNA reads TGCGCCAGCAGCCCGGGACAGCCCTCTGGGGCCAACGTCCTGACTTTC. Amino acids: CASSPGQPSGANVLTF.

This clone came up a few times. CDR3 bases: TGTGCCAGCAGTTTACCCCCGACAGGGTCATCGACCAAAAACATTCAGTACTTC. Its translation: CASSLPPTGSSTKNIQYF. The genes are TRBV28 and TRBJ2-4, with TRBD1 matching 7 bases. CDR1 is MDHEN and CDR2 is SYDVKM in the germline V gene. The CDR3 contains 18 residues. V dropped 2 bases and J dropped 2; count of bases not matched to a gene: 12.

This rearrangement joins TRBV25-1 to TRBJ2-7; 8 bases are shared with TRBD1. Germline values: CDR1 MGHDK, CDR2 SYGVNS. V lost 4 bases to trimming and J lost 2 bases; unmatched junction nucleotides: 7. CDR3 length: 15 residues. DNA for the CDR3: TGTGCCAGCAGTGTTGGGACAGGAGGGCCCTACGAGCAGTACTTC. This sequence encodes CASSVGTGGPYEQYF.

CDR3 sequence: CASSLGVDEQYF. For the CDR3, the DNA is TGCGCCAGCAGTCTCGGGGTCGACGAGCAGTACTTC. V gene TRBV10-2 combines with J gene TRBJ2-7; D might be TRBD2 (5 bases). The CDR3 length is 12 residues. The V gene's germline CDR1 is WSHSY and CDR2 SAAADI. V shed 5 bases and J shed 5 bases, with 10 bases lying between them.

The chain combines TRBV30 with TRBJ1-5, with D maybe TRBD1 (5 bases). Trimming left V 5 bases short and J 1 base short, with 12 bases between. Germline CDR1 is GTSNPN and CDR2 is SVGIG (reference sequence). This CDR3 spans 14 amino acids. This CDR3 is CAWGTGGSNQPQHF. The CDR3 bases are TGTGCCTGGGGAACCGGGGGAAGCAATCAGCCCCAGCATTTT.

The chain links TRBV19 to TRBJ1-4, with a tentative D call TRBD1 (5 bases). Germline V gene lookup returns CDR1 LNHDA and CDR2 SQIVND (reference sequence). Trimming took 7 bases from V and 5 from J, leaving 14 bases between them. CDR3 length: 14 amino acids. The CDR3 reads CASTNRQINEKLFF. For the CDR3, the DNA is TGTGCCAGTACCAATCGACAGATAAATGAAAAACTGTTTTTT.

J is TRBJ2-1 and V is TRBV29-1; TRBD2 matches 7 bases. From germline, CDR1 is SQVTM and CDR2 ANQGSEA. After removal of 0 bases from V and 4 bases from J, the junction contained 18 bases not matched to a gene. CDR3 length equals 19 residues. DNA of the CDR3: TGCAGCGTTGAAGATTCTGGGTTCTCGACTAGCCGGGGGTACAATGAGCAGTTCTTC. The encoded protein is CSVEDSGFSTSRGYNEQFF.

The chain joins TRBV5-1 to TRBJ1-2; D perhaps matches TRBD1 (6 bases). Trimming pared 4 bases from V and 1 base from J, leaving 11 bases between. Germline-derived CDR1 and CDR2 are SGHRS and YFSETQ. The CDR3 is made up of 14 amino acids. CDR3 DNA: TGCGCCAGCAGCCCGGACAGAGTTAACTATGGCTACACCTTC. It encodes CASSPDRVNYGYTF.

This chain links TRBV7-2 with TRBJ1-2; the D gene is possibly TRBD1 (5 bases). V lost 7 bases, J lost 12 bases, and 21 bases lay in between. The CDR3 is 13 amino acids. The germline V gene has CDR1 SGHTA and CDR2 FQGNSA. The chain's CDR3 is CASTLLPGPGDTF. In DNA form, the CDR3 reads TGTGCCAGCACCCTCCTTCCAGGTCCGGGGGACACCTTC.

V gene TRBV29-1 combines with J gene TRBJ1-2; 7 nucleotides line up with TRBD1. Trimming removed 4 bases from V and 8 bases from J; junction bases left unmatched: 10. CDR1 and CDR2 from the germline V gene are SQVTM and ANQGSEA. The CDR3 length is 13 residues. The CDR3 DNA is TGCAGCGTTGTGCTGACAGGGCAAAGGGGCTACACCTTC. Translation gives CSVVLTGQRGYTF.

The chain combines TRBV5-1 with TRBJ2-1; D is unresolved. This CDR3 contains 12 residues. V lost 0 bases, J lost 9 bases, and 7 bases lay in between. The V gene's germline CDR1 is SGHRS and CDR2 YFSETQ. The CDR3 loop reads CASSLALGEQFF. CDR3 in DNA: TGCGCCAGCAGCTTGGCCCTCGGTGAGCAGTTCTTC. Full variable domain (missing parts from reference TRBV5-1 and TRBJ2-1): KAGVTQTPRYLIKTRGQQVTLSCSPISGHRSVSWYQQTPGQGLQFLFEYFSETQRNKGNFPGRFSGRQFSNSRSEMNVSTLELGDSALYLCASSLALGEQFFGPGTRLTVL.

The V and J genes are TRBV27 and TRBJ2-1; tentative D call: TRBD2 (6 bases). This CDR3 spans 14 amino acids. Germline V gene data show CDR1 as MNHEY and CDR2 as SMNVEV (reference sequence). V lost 5 bases, J lost 6 bases, and 14 bases lay in between. The CDR3 here is CASSHLGGPNEQFF. The CDR3 DNA sequence: TGTGCCAGCAGTCACTTGGGGGGTCCCAATGAGCAGTTCTTC.

The chain couples TRBV10-1 to TRBJ2-3; TRBD2 matches at 10 bases. With 8 bases clipped from V and 3 bases from J, the junction kept 11 bases outside the gene matches. This CDR3 is built from 16 residues. Germline lookup yields CDR1 WNHNN and CDR2 SYGVQD (reference sequence). CDR3 amino acids: CASSWLAGELTDTQYF. The CDR3 nucleotides read TGCGCCAGCTCCTGGCTAGCGGGAGAGTTGACAGATACGCAGTATTTT.

The chain employs TRBV11-3 and TRBJ2-5, with TRBD2 identical over 7 bases. Trimming took 5 bases from V and 7 from J; bases not matched to a gene: 16. Germline V gene lookup returns CDR1 SGHNT and CDR2 YENEEA. The CDR3 contains 16 residues. In DNA form, the CDR3 reads TGTGCCAGCAGCGTTGGTGACAGCGGGATCGCTGGGACCCAGTACTTC. Translated: CASSVGDSGIAGTQYF.

About this clone itself: The junction and the germline gene differ at one end; a read error may be behind it. V usage is TRBV19 and J usage is TRBJ1-5; weak D call: TRBD1 (6 bases). CDR3 length: 17 residues. CDR1 LNHDA and CDR2 SQIVND come from the germline V gene (reference sequence). The CDR3 loop is CASRGGADLNSNQPQHF. CDR3 nucleotides: TGTGCAAGTAGGGGGGGGGCCGATTTGAATAGCAATCAGCCCCAGCATTTT. Based on the CDR3 plus reference TRBV19 and TRBJ1-5, the full variable domain is DGGITQSPKYLFRKEGQNVTLSCEQNLNHDAMYWYRQDPGQGLRLIYYSQIVNDFQKGDIAEGYSVSREKKESFPLTVTSAQKNPTAFYLCASRGGADLNSNQPQHFGDGTRLSIL.

The V gene is TRBV30, the J gene TRBJ1-1; D unclear. V dropped 4 bases and J dropped 7 bases, with 10 bases sitting between them. From germline, CDR1 is GTSNPN and CDR2 SVGIG (reference sequence). There are 11 residues in the CDR3. DNA of the CDR3: TGTGCCTGGAAAAGGGAGTATGAAGCTTTCTTT. Its protein is CAWKREYEAFF. The full variable domain, with the rest looked up from reference TRBV30 and TRBJ1-1, is SQTIHQWPATLVQPVGSPLSLECTVEGTSNPNLYWYRQAAGRGLQLLFYSVGIGQISSEVPQNLSASRPQDRQFILSSKKLLLSDSGFYLCAWKREYEAFFGQGTRLTVV.

This sequence joins TRBV27 and TRBJ2-5; D is perhaps TRBD1 (6 bases). The germline V gene has CDR1 MNHEY and CDR2 SMNVEV (reference sequence). This CDR3 region has 14 residues. Trimming left V 4 bases short and J 4 bases short, with 13 bases between. CDR3 coding DNA: TGTGCCAGCAGTTCCGATATGGGGGCAGAGACCCAGTACTTC. This codes for CASSSDMGAETQYF.

The V gene is TRBV11-2, the J gene TRBJ2-1; 10 bases agree with TRBD2. The CDR3 spans 16 residues. The V segment lost 5 bases and the J segment 7 bases; nucleotides outside the gene matches: 11. Per the germline V gene, CDR1 is SGHAT and CDR2 is FQNNGV. CDR3 sequence reads: CASSDLAGVTGNEQFF. CDR3 nucleotides: TGTGCCAGCAGCGACCTAGCGGGAGTAACGGGGAATGAGCAGTTCTTC.